These T cell receptor beta chains were read from a single sample in a study of memory B cells and T cells in multiple sclerosis. Libraries were prepared by immunoSEQ multiplex PCR; TCRdb keeps only in-frame clonotypes and omits some of them. This sample has about 42,000 clones, with roughly 82% found just once. These TCRs' antigens remain unknown. Specimen: PBMCs from blood kept in culture. These receptors were obtained from a human donor with multiple sclerosis. CDR3s include the opening cysteine and the closing phenylalanine or tryptophan. A D gene is named only where the DNA matches it firmly. Part of the rows lack a size; the others show once, few, many or a class for expanded clones.

.	TRBV5-1	15	TRBD2	TRBJ2-7	TGCGCCAGCAGCTTGTCTAGCGGGGGATCAGGGGAGCAGTACTTC	CASSLSSGGSGEQYF
.	TRBV7-9	16	.	TRBJ1-2	TGTGCCAGCAGCTTAGGGCCCACAGGGACTAACTATGGCTACACCTTC	CASSLGPTGTNYGYTF
.	TRBV10-3	14	TRBD1	TRBJ1-1	TGTGCCATCAGTACTGAACAGGGGGTCACTGAAGCTTTCTTT	CAISTEQGVTEAFF
.	TRBV30	13	.	TRBJ2-7	TGTGCCTGGAGTGTTCGGGCGAACTACGAGCAGTACTTC	CAWSVRANYEQYF
few	TRBV7-2	15	TRBD1	TRBJ1-4	TGTGCCAGCAGCTTAGCCGACAGGGGGGGTGAAAAACTGTTTTTT	CASSLADRGGEKLFF
.	TRBV7-6	12	.	TRBJ2-3	TGTGCCAGCAGCCAGAGCCCAGATACGCAGTATTTT	CASSQSPDTQYF
.	TRBV28	14	.	TRBJ2-7	TGTGCCAGCAGTTTGGGAACGGACGGCTACGAGCAGTACTTC	CASSLGTDGYEQYF
few	TRBV10-3	14	.	TRBJ1-2	TGTGCCATCAGTGAGGCAGGGCTTAACTATGGCTACACCTTC	CAISEAGLNYGYTF
.	TRBV2	16	.	TRBJ1-4	TGTGCCAGCAGTTTTCAGGGGACTTTGACTAATGAAAAACTGTTTTTT	CASSFQGTLTNEKLFF
once	TRBV6-5	13	.	TRBJ2-7	TGTGCCAGCAGCCGCATAGTCTCCTACGAGCAGTACTTC	CASSRIVSYEQYF
.	TRBV18	15	.	TRBJ1-1	TGTGCCAGCTCACCACCGACGGGAGGAAACACTGAAGCTTTCTTT	CASSPPTGGNTEAFF
few	TRBV6-6	13	.	TRBJ2-7	TGTGCCAGCAGGGGCAGGAGCTCCTACGAGCAGTACTTC	CASRGRSSYEQYF
.	TRBV5-8	16	.	TRBJ1-1	TGTGCCAGCAGCCCCAAAGGCGGCAGTTTCCTCACTGAAGCTTTCTTT	CASSPKGGSFLTEAFF
.	TRBV5-1	16	TRBD1	TRBJ2-2	TGCGCCAGCAGCTTAACTGACAGGGGACGAACCGGGGAGCTGTTTTTT	CASSLTDRGRTGELFF
.	TRBV14	12	.	TRBJ1-6	TGTGCCAGCAGCCCGTACGGTTGGTCCCTCCACTTT	CASSPYGWSLHF
.	TRBV27	13	.	TRBJ2-7	TGTGCCAGCAGTTTTCGAAGCGAATACGAGCAGTACTTC	CASSFRSEYEQYF
once	TRBV9	20	TRBD1	TRBJ2-6	TGTGCCAGCAGCCCACAACCGGGACAGGGGGCGAGCTCTGGGGCCAACGTCCTGACTTTC	CASSPQPGQGASSGANVLTF
.	TRBV10-2	14	TRBD1	TRBJ2-7	TGCGCCAGCAGTGAAACCCCGGGACAGTACGAGCAGTACTTC	CASSETPGQYEQYF
.	TRBV2	14	.	TRBJ1-2	TGTGCCAGCAGTCCCGGACGAGGTGACTATGGCTACACCTTC	CASSPGRGDYGYTF
.	TRBV7-2	13	.	TRBJ1-2	TGTGCCAGCAGCTTAGTAGGGAATAATGGCTACACCTTC	CASSLVGNNGYTF
.	TRBV4-3	13	.	TRBJ2-7	TGCGCCAGCAGCCAAGATAGGTTTTACGAGCAGTACTTC	CASSQDRFYEQYF
few	TRBV2	14	.	TRBJ1-6	TGTGCCAGCAGTGAAGTTGGGGATAATTCACCCCTCCACTTT	CASSEVGDNSPLHF
.	TRBV5-3	16	TRBD1	TRBJ2-2	TGTGCCAGAAGCTCCGGGACAGGGGAAGGAACCGGGGAGCTGTTTTTT	CARSSGTGEGTGELFF
once	TRBV2	16	.	TRBJ1-2	TGTGCCAGCAGGATCACAAGGGGTGGAGATAACTATGGCTACACCTTC	CASRITRGGDNYGYTF
.	TRBV7-2	14	TRBD2	TRBJ2-7	TGTGCCAGCAGTCTTGGACTAGCGGGGTACGAGCAGTACTTC	CASSLGLAGYEQYF
.	TRBV7-3	15	.	TRBJ2-5	TGTGCCAGCAGCTTAGTGGGGGGCCCGTACGAGACCCAGTACTTC	CASSLVGGPYETQYF
.	TRBV11-2	15	.	TRBJ2-2	TGTGCCAGCAGCTTTACAGGGACGGGCACCGGGGAGCTGTTTTTT	CASSFTGTGTGELFF
.	TRBV6-4	11	.	TRBJ2-3	TGTGCCACCCATGGGGCAGATACGCAGTATTTT	CATHGADTQYF
.	TRBV6-6	14	.	TRBJ2-7	TGTGCCAGCAGTGATGAGGGTCCCTCCTACGAGCAGTACTTC	CASSDEGPSYEQYF
once	TRBV15	13	.	TRBJ1-1	TGTGCCACCAGCAGCGGAGTTTACATTGAAGCTTTCTTT	CATSSGVYIEAFF
.	TRBV14	16	.	TRBJ1-6	TGTGCCAGCAGCCTCCCCGAGGAAAGGGTTCGATCACCCCTCCACTTT	CASSLPEERVRSPLHF
.	TRBV6-5	12	.	TRBJ2-1	TGTGCCACTTCCAGTTCATACAATGAGCAGTTCTTC	CATSSSYNEQFF
few	TRBV11-2	16	.	TRBJ2-7	TGTGCCAGCAGCTTATGGTCCGGGGGACAGCTAAACGAGCAGTACTTC	CASSLWSGGQLNEQYF
.	TRBV6-1	13	TRBD1	TRBJ1-6	TGTGCCGGCGGACAGGGGATCAATTCACCCCTCCACTTT	CAGGQGINSPLHF
.	TRBV7-9	13	.	TRBJ1-1	TGTGCCAGCAGCTTAGACCTGAACACTGAAGCTTTCTTT	CASSLDLNTEAFF
.	TRBV4-1	15	TRBD2	TRBJ2-1	TGCGCCAGCAGCCACTCTAGCGGGGGGTACAATGAGCAGTTCTTC	CASSHSSGGYNEQFF
.	TRBV5-1	15	.	TRBJ2-7	TGCGCCAGCAGCGCGAGGGGGATCAGCTCCTACGAGCAGTACTTC	CASSARGISSYEQYF
.	TRBV5-1	14	TRBD1	TRBJ2-7	TGCGCCAGCAGCACGTCGGGACAGGGCTACGAGCAGTACTTC	CASSTSGQGYEQYF
.	TRBV7-8	13	.	TRBJ1-6	TGTGCCAGCAGCTTAGATCCTGGATCACCCCTCCACTTT	CASSLDPGSPLHF
.	TRBV7-2	15	.	TRBJ2-7	TGTGCCAGCAGGTTGGGGGGCCGACGAACCTACGAGCAGTACTTC	CASRLGGRRTYEQYF
.	TRBV28	13	TRBD1	TRBJ1-2	TGTGCCAGCAGCCTCTTACAGGGGTTTGGCTACACCTTC	CASSLLQGFGYTF
.	TRBV7-2	15	TRBD1	TRBJ2-4	TGTGCCAGCAGCTTAGAGGGCAGGGGGTTTGACATTCAGTACTTC	CASSLEGRGFDIQYF
.	TRBV6-5	14	.	TRBJ1-2	TGTGCCAGCAAGTTGAGGGGGTTCAACTATGGCTACACCTTC	CASKLRGFNYGYTF
.	TRBV5-6	15	.	TRBJ1-3	TGTGCCAGCAGCAAACAGAGGGGTGTGGGAAACACCATATATTTT	CASSKQRGVGNTIYF
.	TRBV9	16	.	TRBJ1-1	TGTGCCAGCAGCGACAGCCTGGGACATCCAAACACTGAAGCTTTCTTT	CASSDSLGHPNTEAFF
few	TRBV27	18	.	TRBJ1-6	TGTGCCAGCAGTTTCCACGGAGCCGGGGGGAGCTATAATTCACCCCTCCACTTT	CASSFHGAGGSYNSPLHF
.	TRBV9	17	TRBD2	TRBJ2-5	TGTGCCAGCAGCGTAGGATCTAGCGGGGGGGCCTCGGAGACCCAGTACTTC	CASSVGSSGGASETQYF
.	TRBV7-7	18	.	TRBJ2-6	TGTGCCAGCAGCGACGGTGGTAAGTGCCAAAGTCGGGCCAACGTCCTGACTTTC	CASSDGGKCQSRANVLTF
.	TRBV7-2	15	.	TRBJ1-2	TGTGCCAGCACAACTTCTGGGGGGTGGAACTATGGCTACACCTTC	CASTTSGGWNYGYTF
.	TRBV19	13	TRBD2	TRBJ2-3	TGTGCCAGTAGGCCTAGCGGGGATTATACGCAGTATTTT	CASRPSGDYTQYF
.	TRBV5-6	14	.	TRBJ2-2	TGTGCCAGCAGCTTCCTTACGAACACCGGGGAGCTGTTTTTT	CASSFLTNTGELFF
once	TRBV5-5	15	TRBD1	TRBJ2-1	TGTGCCAGCAGCTCTTTACAGGGGGCGCCGAATGAGCAGTTCTTC	CASSSLQGAPNEQFF
.	TRBV30	15	.	TRBJ1-2	TGTGCCTGGAGTGTACGTCGGGGGGCCATCTATGGCTACACCTTC	CAWSVRRGAIYGYTF
.	TRBV4-3	16	.	TRBJ1-2	TGCGCCAGCAGCCAAGGCACCAGCAGGGCTAACTATGGCTACACCTTC	CASSQGTSRANYGYTF
.	TRBV14	15	.	TRBJ2-5	TGTGCCAGCAGCCCCCTTACGGGGGGCTTAGAGACCCAGTACTTC	CASSPLTGGLETQYF